Listed here are 10 T cell receptor beta chains from one sample, sequenced in a study of somatic mutations in cytotoxic T cells in rheumatoid arthritis. The table came from immunoSEQ multiplex PCR; TCRdb's copy has only in-frame clones and leaves some out. The sample has some 16,000 clones, approximately 75% seen once. The specimen sequenced was CD8+ T cells sorted from blood. These receptors all come from an adult with rheumatoid arthritis.

CDR3 DNA: TGTGCCAGCAGTGACGTCTTAGACAACTACAATGAGCAGTTCTTC. Translated: CASSDVLDNYNEQFF. The chain uses TRBV6-1 and TRBJ2-1, with D unresolved. Germline V gene data show CDR1 as MNHNS and CDR2 as SASEGT. This CDR3 has 15 residues. The ends were cut back, 3 bases at V and 3 bases at J, with 12 bases in the middle.

The chain has TRBV28 and TRBJ1-2; 7 bases fit TRBD1. CDR1 is MDHEN, CDR2 SYDVKM, per germline. J lost 6 bases, V lost 6 bases, and 13 bases had no gene match. The CDR3 totals 15 residues. The CDR3 nucleotides are TGTGCCAGCAGCACGAGACCCACAGGGGTTCATGGCTACACCTTC. Translating gives CASSTRPTGVHGYTF.

This clone has a single count. This rearrangement joins TRBV2 to TRBJ2-3; 7 nucleotides agree with TRBD2. The CDR3 has 18 residues. Per germline, CDR1 SNHLY and CDR2 FYNNEI. Trimming removed 1 base from V and 5 bases from J; junction bases left unmatched: 15. The CDR3 reads CASSEVTGLSTPGDTQYF. For the CDR3, the DNA is TGTGCCAGCAGTGAAGTGACGGGACTATCCACGCCGGGAGATACGCAGTATTTT. The complete variable domain, with remaining parts taken from reference TRBV2 and TRBJ2-3, reads EPEVTQTPSHQVTQMGQEVILRCVPISNHLYFYWYRQILGQKVEFLVSFYNNEISEKSEIFDDQFSVERPDGSNFTLKIRSTKLEDSAMYFCASSEVTGLSTPGDTQYFGPGTRLTVL.

The rearrangement uses TRBV15 and TRBJ2-3; D is unclear. This CDR3 has 14 amino acids. The germline CDR1 and CDR2 sequences are LNHNV and YYDKDF (reference sequence). Trimming stripped 0 bases from V and 2 bases from J, with 6 bases between. The CDR3 sequence is CATSRERFTDTQYF. The DNA of the CDR3 is TGTGCCACCAGCAGAGAACGGTTCACAGATACGCAGTATTTT.

The J gene is TRBJ2-7, the V gene TRBV27, with 7 nucleotides matching TRBD1. Germline V gene sequence: CDR1 MNHEY, CDR2 SMNVEV (reference sequence). The length of the CDR3 is 14 residues. The ends lost 5 bases at V and 5 bases at J; junction bases unmatched: 9. CDR3: CASSLGGRGNEQYF. The CDR3 coding sequence is TGTGCCAGCAGTCTAGGGGGCCGTGGGAACGAGCAGTACTTC.

This chain joins TRBV28 and TRBJ1-5; D perhaps matches TRBD1 (6 bases). Germline V lookup: CDR1 MDHEN, CDR2 SYDVKM. Trimming left V 3 bases short and J 6 bases short, with 12 bases between. There are 14 residues in the CDR3. The CDR3 loop reads CASSFGVRGQPQHF. CDR3 nucleotide sequence: TGTGCCAGCAGTTTCGGTGTCAGGGGTCAGCCCCAGCATTTT.

This clone was seen a handful of times. The chain employs TRBV6-1 and TRBJ2-7; possibly TRBD2 for D (6 bases). V dropped 1 base and J dropped 3 bases, with 16 bases sitting between them. CDR1 MNHNS and CDR2 SASEGT come from the germline V gene. The CDR3 totals 16 residues. CDR3 region: CASSEEGGGGNYEQYF. DNA for the CDR3: TGTGCCAGCAGTGAAGAGGGAGGCGGCGGTAACTACGAGCAGTACTTC.

The rearrangement joins TRBV28 to TRBJ1-5; D call uncertain. Germline V gives CDR1 MDHEN, CDR2 SYDVKM. The CDR3 extends over 14 amino acids. V lost 5 bases and J lost 0, with 8 bases in between. The DNA of the CDR3 is TGTGCCAGCAGTGTAGACCATAGCAATCAGCCCCAGCATTTT. Its translation: CASSVDHSNQPQHF.

The rearrangement joins TRBV5-6 to TRBJ2-1; D is undetermined. CDR3 size: 15 residues. Deletions cut 2 bases from V and 0 bases from J, with 9 bases between. Germline V gene lookup returns CDR1 SGHDT and CDR2 YYEEEE. The CDR3 region is CASSFYTFSYNEQFF. CDR3 nucleotide sequence: TGTGCCAGCAGCTTCTACACATTCTCCTACAATGAGCAGTTCTTC.

The chain links TRBV15 to TRBJ1-5; D is unclear. The CDR3 covers 12 residues. V was trimmed by 1 base and J by 6 bases, leaving 4 bases between them. The germline V gene has CDR1 LNHNV and CDR2 YYDKDF (reference sequence). Written as DNA, the CDR3 is TGTGCCACCAGCAGAGGTGCTCAGCCCCAGCATTTT. This sequence encodes CATSRGAQPQHF.